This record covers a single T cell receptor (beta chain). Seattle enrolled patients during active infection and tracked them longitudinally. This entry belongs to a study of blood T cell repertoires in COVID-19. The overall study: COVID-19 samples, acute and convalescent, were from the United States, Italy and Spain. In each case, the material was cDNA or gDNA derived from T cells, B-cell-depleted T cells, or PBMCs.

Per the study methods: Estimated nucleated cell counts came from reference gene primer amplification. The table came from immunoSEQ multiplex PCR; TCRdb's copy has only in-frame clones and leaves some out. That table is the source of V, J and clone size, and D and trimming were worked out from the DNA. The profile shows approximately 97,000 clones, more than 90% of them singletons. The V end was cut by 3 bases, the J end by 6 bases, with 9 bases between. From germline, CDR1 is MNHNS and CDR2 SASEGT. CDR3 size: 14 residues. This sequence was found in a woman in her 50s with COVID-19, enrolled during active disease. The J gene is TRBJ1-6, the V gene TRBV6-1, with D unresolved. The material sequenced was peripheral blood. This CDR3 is CASSDAGGNSPLHF. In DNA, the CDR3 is TGTGCCAGCAGTGATGCGGGTGGTAATTCACCCCTCCACTTT.